This passage covers 14 T cell receptor beta chains from one sample sequenced in a study of cytomegalovirus exposure and HLA in healthy donors (dated by TCRdb to the late 2010s). Library generation was performed with the immunoSEQ multiplex PCR assay. For the multiplex PCR, a mixture combining 60 forward primers for TCR Vbeta segments and 13 reverse primers for TCR Jbeta segments was used. In TCRdb, the immuneACCESS table is reduced to in-frame sequences with V and J assigned. These tables do not hold every clone; where another copy was compared, an unresolved V gene accounts for under half, and the others remain unexplained. Here the sample has around 64,000 clones; approximately 74% occur a single time. The ten largest clones add up to around a fifth of the sample. The sample comprised PBMCs. The receptor source for this set is a woman aged 25 to 39 in good health and CMV-seropositive.

V usage is TRBV30 and J usage is TRBJ1-2; TRBD1 matches 7 bases. Germline V gene data show CDR1 as GTSNPN and CDR2 as SVGIG (reference sequence). CDR3 size: 12 residues. The junction had 4 bases not matched to a gene; V was cut back by 1 base and J by 8 bases. The CDR3 DNA sequence: TGTGCCTGGAGTGGAGGGGGCAGGGGCTACACCTTC. It codes for CAWSGGGRGYTF.

V usage is TRBV30 and J usage is TRBJ2-1; TRBD1 might be the D (5 bases). Trimming took off 2 bases at V and 7 bases at J, with 12 bases between the two ends. This CDR3 has 13 residues. The germline V gene has CDR1 GTSNPN and CDR2 SVGIG (reference sequence). CDR3 region: CAWSFRVKNEQFF. CDR3 DNA: TGTGCCTGGAGTTTCAGGGTGAAAAATGAGCAGTTCTTC.

V gene TRBV7-9 combines with J gene TRBJ1-2; no definite D call. Germline loops: CDR1 SEHNR, CDR2 FQNEAQ (reference sequence). The CDR3 sequence is 13 residues long. Trimming cost V 5 bases and J 8 bases, with 15 bases left between them. In DNA form, the CDR3 reads TGTGCCAGCAGCCCGACCGTCGACGGGGGCTACACCTTC. Protein sequence: CASSPTVDGGYTF.

This clone appeared a single time. The chain is built from TRBV29-1 and TRBJ2-1; maybe TRBD2 (5 bases). Trimming left V 4 bases short and J 1 base short, with 8 bases between. CDR3 length: 13 amino acids. Germline lookup yields CDR1 SQVTM and CDR2 ANQGSEA. This CDR3 is CSVASGSYNEQFF. In DNA, the CDR3 is TGCAGCGTTGCCAGCGGTTCCTACAATGAGCAGTTCTTC.

This clone was seen only once. This chain joins TRBV6-1 and TRBJ1-1; 7 bases map to TRBD1. The V and J ends lost 4 bases and 12 bases, in that order; junction bases with no gene match: 11. Germline V gene data show CDR1 as MNHNS and CDR2 as SASEGT. The CDR3 extends over 13 amino acids. For the CDR3, the DNA is TGTGCCAGCAGTGGGAGACAGGGTCGGGAGTCTTTCTTT. This sequence encodes CASSGRQGRESFF.

The chain couples TRBV10-3 to TRBJ1-2; D is unresolved. Germline V gene data show CDR1 as ENHRY and CDR2 as SYGVKD. Trimming pared 2 bases from V and 4 bases from J, leaving 14 bases between. CDR3 length: 15 residues. The CDR3 DNA reads TGTGCCATCAGTGAGCCTCAGGCCAGTCGCTATGGCTACACCTTC. It translates to CAISEPQASRYGYTF.

The chain couples TRBV29-1 to TRBJ2-7, with 10 nucleotides matching TRBD1. This CDR3 spans 13 amino acids. The J segment lost 3 bases and the V segment lost 7 bases, leaving 6 bases of the junction unmatched. Germline V gene data show CDR1 as SQVTM and CDR2 as ANQGSEA. CDR3 region: CSGGDRGSYEQYF. The CDR3 nucleotides read TGCAGCGGGGGGGACAGGGGAAGCTACGAGCAGTACTTC.

This clone showed up just once. The gene calls are TRBV5-4 and TRBJ1-1; possible D gene TRBD1, 5 bases. This CDR3 is 16 amino acids long. Germline V gives CDR1 SGHNT, CDR2 YYREEE (reference sequence). The V end was cut by 0 bases, the J end by 3 bases, with 15 bases between. CDR3 residues: CASSLGQGTTDTEAFF. The DNA of the CDR3 is TGTGCCAGCAGCTTGGGTCAGGGTACTACTGACACTGAAGCTTTCTTT.

The rearrangement uses TRBV4-2 and TRBJ2-1; 13 positions agree with TRBD2. The CDR3 has 20 amino acids. V trimming: 4 bases; J trimming: 0 bases; junction bases outside the gene matches: 12. Germline V lookup: CDR1 LGHNA, CDR2 YNFKEQ. The CDR3 loop is CASSPRVGTSGIDSYNEQFF. Written as DNA, the CDR3 is TGTGCCAGCAGCCCCCGAGTTGGGACTAGCGGGATCGACTCCTACAATGAGCAGTTCTTC.

This clone appeared a few times. The chain joins TRBV2 to TRBJ1-1; the D is unclear. V lost 5 bases, J lost 5 bases, and 6 bases lay in between. CDR1 and CDR2 from the germline V gene are SNHLY and FYNNEI. The CDR3 length is 11 residues. The CDR3 loop is CASSRGTEAFF. The CDR3 bases are TGTGCCAGCAGTCGGGGTACTGAAGCTTTCTTT.

This chain uses TRBV9 with TRBJ2-1, with 11 bases aligning to TRBD1. The ends lost 4 bases at V and 8 bases at J; junction bases unmatched: 5. Germline CDR1 and CDR2: SGDLS and YYNGEE. The length of the CDR3 is 14 residues. This CDR3 reads CASSPGTGGYEQFF. As DNA, the CDR3 is TGTGCCAGCAGCCCAGGGACAGGGGGATATGAGCAGTTCTTC.

The rearrangement uses TRBV6-5 and TRBJ2-7; 8 bases align to TRBD1. Germline V gene lookup returns CDR1 MNHEY and CDR2 SVGAGI. The CDR3 has 12 amino acids. The V gene end was trimmed by 10 bases and the J gene end by 6 bases; junction bases not matched to a gene: 8. This CDR3 is CATGQGFREQYF. The CDR3 DNA reads as TGTGCCACCGGACAGGGTTTCCGCGAGCAGTACTTC.

This clone was recorded a few times. The chain is built from TRBV14 and TRBJ1-1; maybe TRBD1 (6 bases). Trimming took 3 bases from V and 4 from J, leaving 12 bases between them. Looked up from germline, CDR1 is SGHDN and CDR2 is FVKESK. This CDR3 contains 14 residues. CDR3 sequence: CASSHRGRTTEAFF. The CDR3 DNA reads as TGTGCCAGCAGCCACAGGGGTAGGACCACTGAAGCTTTCTTT.

There are a few counts of this clone. The V and J genes are TRBV11-2 and TRBJ1-1, with a tentative D call TRBD1 (6 bases). This CDR3 spans 15 amino acids. V lost 4 bases and J lost 5, with 17 bases in between. Germline V lookup: CDR1 SGHAT, CDR2 FQNNGV. This CDR3 is CASSSSTGRGTEAFF. For the CDR3, the DNA is TGTGCCAGCAGCTCTTCTACAGGGAGGGGAACTGAAGCTTTCTTT.